Each of the 8 T cell receptor beta chains below was sequenced from the same sample in a study of cytomegalovirus exposure and HLA in healthy donors. PCR amplification relied on 60 Vbeta primers (plus 13 Jbeta primers). The data were produced by immunoSEQ multiplex PCR, yet TCRdb's version contains in-frame clones alone and is incomplete. Of about 250,000 clones detected, around 90% appear once; the ten largest clones hold about 1.7%. Sequencing was done on a sample of PBMCs. The receptors derive from a girl aged 2 to 10 in good health and CMV-seronegative.

The table lists this clone with a count of one. V usage is TRBV7-2 and J usage is TRBJ2-7; 7 bases match TRBD1. Germline CDR1 reads SGHTA; CDR2 reads FQGNSA. V trimming: 3 bases; J trimming: 1 base; junction bases outside the gene matches: 6. The CDR3 runs 15 residues. The CDR3 coding sequence is TGTGCCAGCAGCTTTAGACAGGGCCCTTCCTACGAGCAGTACTTC. As protein: CASSFRQGPSYEQYF.

This chain uses TRBV7-9 with TRBJ1-4; a possible D gene is TRBD1 (5 bases). This CDR3 contains 17 residues. The germline V and J ends were trimmed by 5 bases and 5 bases, with 21 bases remaining between them. Germline CDR1 and CDR2: SEHNR and FQNEAQ (reference sequence). The CDR3 spells CASSPRLPSGGNEKLFF. The CDR3 nucleotides are TGTGCCAGCAGCCCCCGCCTTCCTAGCGGGGGGAATGAAAAACTGTTTTTT.

This chain connects TRBV7-2 to TRBJ2-6, with D tentatively TRBD1 (6 bases). Trimming left V 5 bases short and J 3 bases short, with 8 bases between. This CDR3 spans 14 amino acids. CDR1 and CDR2 from the germline V gene are SGHTA and FQGNSA. The chain's CDR3 is CASSETGGANVLTF. DNA of the CDR3: TGTGCCAGCAGCGAGACAGGTGGGGCCAACGTCCTGACTTTC. The full variable domain, rest sourced from reference TRBV7-2 and TRBJ2-6, is GAGVSQSPSNKVTEKGKDVELRCDPISGHTALYWYRQSLGQGLEFLIYFQGNSAPDKSGLPSDRFSAERTGGSVSTLTIQRTQQEDSAVYLCASSETGGANVLTFGAGSRLTVL.

This chain joins TRBV5-1 and TRBJ2-5; 8 bases fit TRBD1. J lost 1 base, V lost 2 bases, and 13 bases had no gene match. In germline, CDR1 is SGHRS, CDR2 YFSETQ. This CDR3 spans 18 amino acids. CDR3 region: CASSFFDRGAGPQETQYF. CDR3 DNA sequence: TGCGCCAGCAGCTTTTTCGACAGGGGTGCGGGCCCCCAAGAGACCCAGTACTTC.

This clone has a single count. This chain connects TRBV30 to TRBJ2-7; TRBD1 is a possible D gene (6 bases). Deletions cut 2 bases from V and 0 bases from J, with 14 bases between. The germline CDR1 and CDR2 sequences are GTSNPN and SVGIG (reference sequence). CDR3 length: 15 amino acids. The DNA of the CDR3 is TGTGCCTGGAGTCATAGGCTCAGGGGCTCCTACGAGCAGTACTTC. Translated: CAWSHRLRGSYEQYF.

The CDR3 nucleotides are TGTGCCAGCAGTTATCGACAGGACACTGAAGCTTTCTTT. Its translation: CASSYRQDTEAFF. V is TRBV21-1 and J is TRBJ1-1; no DNA check was done on the table's D call, TRBD1. TRBV21-1 is labeled a pseudogene. The CDR3 is 13 amino acids.

This chain connects TRBV28 to TRBJ1-1; D might be TRBD1 (6 bases). From germline, CDR1 is MDHEN and CDR2 SYDVKM. V was trimmed by 4 bases and J by 3 bases, leaving 18 bases between them. This CDR3 contains 16 residues. CDR3 sequence: CASSSEGGDEDTEAFF. The CDR3 bases are TGTGCCAGCAGTTCCGAGGGGGGGGATGAGGACACTGAAGCTTTCTTT.

The V and J genes are TRBV11-3 and TRBJ2-3, with D uncertain. This CDR3 region has 11 residues. V was cut by 4 bases and J by 4 bases, with 3 bases left in between. Germline loops: CDR1 SGHNT, CDR2 YENEEA. In DNA form, the CDR3 reads TGTGCCAGCAGCTCATCAGATACGCAGTATTTT. Its protein is CASSSSDTQYF.